The subject of this entry is one T cell receptor (beta chain). Trimming left V 2 bases short and J 9 bases short, with 15 bases between. Germline CDR1 reads SGHDT; CDR2 reads YYEEEE. The CDR3 sequence is 15 residues long. The data were taken from a study of blood T cell repertoires in COVID-19. Study at large: Acute and convalescent COVID-19 specimens originated in the United States, Italy and Spain. PBMCs, B-cell-depleted T cells, or T cells provided the cDNA or gDNA that made up the material.

Study processing details: It was from reference gene primer amplification that nucleated cell counts were estimated. Measured with immunoSEQ multiplex PCR; TCRdb has only the in-frame clones, and not every one. D and trimming come from the DNA, and the V and J calls and clone size come from that table. The sample includes nearly 200,000 clones, 86% of them seen just once. The sample comprised peripheral blood. The rearrangement uses TRBV5-6 and TRBJ1-6; D is unclear. The sequence derives from a woman aged 70 to 79 with acute or convalescent COVID-19. The CDR3 coding sequence is TGTGCCAGCAGCTTATTCGTAGGAGGTACTTCACCCCTCCACTTT. It yields the protein CASSLFVGGTSPLHF.